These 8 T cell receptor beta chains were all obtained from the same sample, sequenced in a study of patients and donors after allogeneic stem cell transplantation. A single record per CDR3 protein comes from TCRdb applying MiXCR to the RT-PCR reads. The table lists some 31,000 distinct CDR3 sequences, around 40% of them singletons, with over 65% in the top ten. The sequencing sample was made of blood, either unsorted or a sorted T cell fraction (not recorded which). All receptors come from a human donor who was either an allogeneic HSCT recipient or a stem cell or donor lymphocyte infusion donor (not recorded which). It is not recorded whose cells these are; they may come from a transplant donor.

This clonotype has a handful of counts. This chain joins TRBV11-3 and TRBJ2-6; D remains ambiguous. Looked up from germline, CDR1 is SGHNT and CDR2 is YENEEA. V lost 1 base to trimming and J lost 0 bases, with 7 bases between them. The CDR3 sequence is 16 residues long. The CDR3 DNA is TGTGCCAGCAGCTTAGCCAGGTCCTCTGGGGCCAACGTCCTGACTTTC. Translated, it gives CASSLARSSGANVLTF.

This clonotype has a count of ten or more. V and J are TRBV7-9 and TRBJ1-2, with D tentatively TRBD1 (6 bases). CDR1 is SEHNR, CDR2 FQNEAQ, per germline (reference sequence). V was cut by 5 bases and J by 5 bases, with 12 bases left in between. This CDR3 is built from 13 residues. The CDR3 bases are TGTGCCAGCAGCACCATACAGGGATATGGCTACACCTTC. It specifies CASSTIQGYGYTF. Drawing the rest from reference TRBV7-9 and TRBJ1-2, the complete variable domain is DTGVSQNPRHKITKRGQNVTFRCDPISEHNRLYWYRQTLGQGPEFLTYFQNEAQLEKSRLLSDRFSAERPKGSFSTLEIQRTEQGDSAMYLCASSTIQGYGYTFGSGTRLTVV.

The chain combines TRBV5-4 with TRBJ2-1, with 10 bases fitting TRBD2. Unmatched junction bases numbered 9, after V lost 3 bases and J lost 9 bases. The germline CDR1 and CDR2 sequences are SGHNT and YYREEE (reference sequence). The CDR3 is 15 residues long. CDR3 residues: CASSSLAGSVTEQFF. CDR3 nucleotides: TGTGCCAGCAGCTCACTAGCGGGAAGTGTCACTGAGCAGTTCTTC.

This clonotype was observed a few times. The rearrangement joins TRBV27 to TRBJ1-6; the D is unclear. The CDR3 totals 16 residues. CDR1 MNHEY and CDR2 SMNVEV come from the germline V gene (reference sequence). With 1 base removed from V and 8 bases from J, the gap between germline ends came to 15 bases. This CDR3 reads CASSLYVGRPDSPLHF. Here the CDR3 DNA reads TGTGCCAGCAGTTTATACGTTGGTCGTCCGGATTCACCCCTCCACTTT.

In DNA form, the CDR3 reads TGTGCCAGCAGCCAACAGCAGTCTGGTGGCTACACCTTC. Protein product: CASSQQQSGGYTF. The V and J genes are TRBV6-6 and TRBJ1-2, with D unclear. The CDR3 extends over 13 amino acids. V was cut by 6 bases and J by 7 bases, with 15 bases left in between. Germline loops: CDR1 MNHNY, CDR2 SVGAGI (reference sequence).

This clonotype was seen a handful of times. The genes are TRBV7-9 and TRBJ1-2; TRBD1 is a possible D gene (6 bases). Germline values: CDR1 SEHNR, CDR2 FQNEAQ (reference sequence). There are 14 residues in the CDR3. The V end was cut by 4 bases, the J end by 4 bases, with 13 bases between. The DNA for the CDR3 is TGTGCCAGCAGCTATCCCGGGACAACCTATGGCTACACCTTC. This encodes CASSYPGTTYGYTF.

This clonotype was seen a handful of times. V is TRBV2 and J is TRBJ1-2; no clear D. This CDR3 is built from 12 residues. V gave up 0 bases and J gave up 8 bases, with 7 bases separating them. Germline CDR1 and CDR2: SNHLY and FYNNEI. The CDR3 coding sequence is TGTGCCAGCAGTGAAGCGCTGGCCGGCTACACCTTC. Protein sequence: CASSEALAGYTF.

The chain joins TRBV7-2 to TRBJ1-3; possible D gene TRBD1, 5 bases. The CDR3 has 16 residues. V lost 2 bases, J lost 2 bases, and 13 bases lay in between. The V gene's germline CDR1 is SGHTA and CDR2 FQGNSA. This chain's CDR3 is CASSLRFAGTGNTIYF. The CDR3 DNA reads TGTGCCAGCAGCTTAAGGTTCGCAGGGACTGGAAACACCATATATTTT.